One sample yielded the 2 T cell receptor beta chains listed below, sequenced in a study of shared clonotypes between healthy human individuals. Libraries were prepared by immunoSEQ multiplex PCR; TCRdb keeps only in-frame clonotypes and omits some of them. This sample carries 2 million to 3 million clones, 80% to 95% of them seen once, and the ten largest clones take around 0.4%. Sample: naive CD4+ T cells from PBMCs. Subset indicated: CD45RA+ positively selected. These receptors originate from a young man in good health. Some clones in this sample may be carry-over from other donors' samples.

The chain is built from TRBV7-2 and TRBJ2-3; TRBD2 agrees at 12 bases. The trim removed 4 bases at V and 2 bases at J, leaving 10 bases unmatched. Germline lookup yields CDR1 SGHTA and CDR2 FQGNSA. The CDR3 spans 18 residues. In DNA form, the CDR3 reads TGTGCCAGCAGCTATACAGCAGGGACTAGCGGGCCCACAGATACGCAGTATTTT. It codes for CASSYTAGTSGPTDTQYF. Using reference TRBV7-2 and TRBJ2-3 for the parts outside the CDR3, the full variable domain is GAGVSQSPSNKVTEKGKDVELRCDPISGHTALYWYRQSLGQGLEFLIYFQGNSAPDKSGLPSDRFSAERTGGSVSTLTIQRTQQEDSAVYLCASSYTAGTSGPTDTQYFGPGTRLTVL.

This clone was counted a few times. J is TRBJ1-1 and V is TRBV13; the D gene is possibly TRBD1 (6 bases). CDR1 is PRHDT and CDR2 is FYEKMQ in the germline V gene (reference sequence). The CDR3 contains 14 residues. Between the trimmed V and J ends, which lost 0 bases and 7 bases, there was a span of 12 bases. CDR3 nucleotide sequence: TGTGCCAGCAGCTTAGGCAGGGGAGGGGGTGAAGCTTTCTTT. As protein: CASSLGRGGGEAFF.